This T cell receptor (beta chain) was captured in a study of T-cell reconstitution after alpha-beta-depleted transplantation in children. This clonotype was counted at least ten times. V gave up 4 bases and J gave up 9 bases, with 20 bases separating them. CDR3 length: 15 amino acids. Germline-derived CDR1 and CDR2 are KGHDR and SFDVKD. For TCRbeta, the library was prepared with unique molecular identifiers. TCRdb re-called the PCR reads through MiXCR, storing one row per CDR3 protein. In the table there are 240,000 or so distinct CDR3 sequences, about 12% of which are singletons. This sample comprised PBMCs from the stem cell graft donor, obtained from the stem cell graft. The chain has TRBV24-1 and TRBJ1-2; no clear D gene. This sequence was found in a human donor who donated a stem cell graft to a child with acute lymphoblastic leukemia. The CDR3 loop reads CATSEDGVGSGSYTF. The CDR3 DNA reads TGTGCCACCAGTGAAGATGGGGTAGGGAGTGGGAGCTACACCTTC.